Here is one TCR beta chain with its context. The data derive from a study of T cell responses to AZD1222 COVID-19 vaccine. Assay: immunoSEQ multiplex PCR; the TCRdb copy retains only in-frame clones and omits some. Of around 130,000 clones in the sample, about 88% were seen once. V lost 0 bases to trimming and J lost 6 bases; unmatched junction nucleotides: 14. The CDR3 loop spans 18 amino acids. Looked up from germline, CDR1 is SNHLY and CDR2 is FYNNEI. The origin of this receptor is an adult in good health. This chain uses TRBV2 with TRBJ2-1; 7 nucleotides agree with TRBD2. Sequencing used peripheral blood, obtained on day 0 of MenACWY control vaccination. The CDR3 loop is CASSEALGLAELPNEQFF. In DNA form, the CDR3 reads TGTGCCAGCAGTGAAGCGCTAGGGCTAGCGGAGCTGCCCAATGAGCAGTTCTTC. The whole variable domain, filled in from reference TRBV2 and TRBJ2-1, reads EPEVTQTPSHQVTQMGQEVILRCVPISNHLYFYWYRQILGQKVEFLVSFYNNEISEKSEIFDDQFSVERPDGSNFTLKIRSTKLEDSAMYFCASSEALGLAELPNEQFFGPGTRLTVL.